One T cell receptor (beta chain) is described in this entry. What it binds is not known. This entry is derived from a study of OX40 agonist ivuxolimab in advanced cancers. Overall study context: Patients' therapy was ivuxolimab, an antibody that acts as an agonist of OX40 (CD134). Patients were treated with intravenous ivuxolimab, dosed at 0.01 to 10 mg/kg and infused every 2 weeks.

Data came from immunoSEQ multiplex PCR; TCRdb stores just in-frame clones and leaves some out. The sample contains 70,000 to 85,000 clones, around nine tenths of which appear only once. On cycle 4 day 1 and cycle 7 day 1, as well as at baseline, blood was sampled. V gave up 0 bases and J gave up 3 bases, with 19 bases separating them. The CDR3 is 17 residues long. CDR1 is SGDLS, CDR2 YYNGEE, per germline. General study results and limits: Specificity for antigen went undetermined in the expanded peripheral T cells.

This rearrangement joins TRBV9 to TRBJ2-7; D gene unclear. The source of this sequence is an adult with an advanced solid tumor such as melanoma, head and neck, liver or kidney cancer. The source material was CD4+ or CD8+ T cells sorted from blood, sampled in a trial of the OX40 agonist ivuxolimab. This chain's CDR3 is CASSVVPEPRPGYEQYF. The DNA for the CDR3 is TGTGCCAGCAGCGTAGTCCCGGAGCCCCGGCCCGGCTACGAGCAGTACTTC.